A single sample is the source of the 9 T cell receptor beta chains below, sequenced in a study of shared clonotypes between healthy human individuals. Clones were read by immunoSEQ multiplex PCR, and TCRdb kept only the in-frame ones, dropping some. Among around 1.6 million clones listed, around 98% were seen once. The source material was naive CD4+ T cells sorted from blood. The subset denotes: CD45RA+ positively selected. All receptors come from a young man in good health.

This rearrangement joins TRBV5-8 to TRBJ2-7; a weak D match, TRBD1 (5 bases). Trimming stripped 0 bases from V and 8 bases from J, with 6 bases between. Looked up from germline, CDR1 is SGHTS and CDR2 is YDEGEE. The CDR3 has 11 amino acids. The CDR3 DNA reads TGTGCCAGCAGCTTGGGACAGAAGCAGTACTTC. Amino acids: CASSLGQKQYF. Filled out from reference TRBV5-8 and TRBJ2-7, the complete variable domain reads EAGVTQSPTHLIKTRGQQATLRCSPISGHTSVYWYQQALGLGLQFLLWYDEGEERNRGNFPPRFSGRQFPNYSSELNVNALELEDSALYLCASSLGQKQYFGPGTRLTVT.

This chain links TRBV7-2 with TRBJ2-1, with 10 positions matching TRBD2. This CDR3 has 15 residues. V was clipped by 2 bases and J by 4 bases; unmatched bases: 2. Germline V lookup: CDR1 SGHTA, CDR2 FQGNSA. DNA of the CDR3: TGTGCCAGCAGCTTACGGACTAGCGGATACAATGAGCAGTTCTTC. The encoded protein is CASSLRTSGYNEQFF.

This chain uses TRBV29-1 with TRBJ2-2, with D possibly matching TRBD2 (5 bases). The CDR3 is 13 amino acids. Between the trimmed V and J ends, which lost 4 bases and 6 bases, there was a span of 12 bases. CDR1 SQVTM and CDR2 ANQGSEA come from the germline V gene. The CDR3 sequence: CSVGLASPGELFF. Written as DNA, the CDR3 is TGCAGCGTTGGCCTAGCCTCACCCGGGGAGCTGTTTTTT.

The CDR3: CASSTWTRMNEKLFF. CDR3 nucleotides: TGTGCCAGCAGCACTTGGACAAGGATGAATGAAAAACTGTTTTTT. The chain uses TRBV7-6 and TRBJ1-4; weak D call: TRBD1 (5 bases). Germline V gene sequence: CDR1 SGHVS, CDR2 FNYEAQ. V was pared by 5 bases and J by 5 bases, with 15 bases between. This CDR3 has 15 residues.

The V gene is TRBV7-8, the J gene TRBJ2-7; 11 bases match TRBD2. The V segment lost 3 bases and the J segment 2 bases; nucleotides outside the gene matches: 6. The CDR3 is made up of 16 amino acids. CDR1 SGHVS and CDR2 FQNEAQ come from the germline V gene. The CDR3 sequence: CASSFPGTSGPYEQYF. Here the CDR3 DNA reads TGTGCCAGCAGCTTTCCAGGGACTAGCGGACCCTACGAGCAGTACTTC.

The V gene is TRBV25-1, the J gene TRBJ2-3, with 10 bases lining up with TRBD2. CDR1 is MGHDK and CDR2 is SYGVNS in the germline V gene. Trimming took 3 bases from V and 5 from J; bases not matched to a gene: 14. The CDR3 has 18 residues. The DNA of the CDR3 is TGTGCCAGCAGTGATCGAGCGGGAGGGCCCCGGGGTGAAGATACGCAGTATTTT. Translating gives CASSDRAGGPRGEDTQYF.

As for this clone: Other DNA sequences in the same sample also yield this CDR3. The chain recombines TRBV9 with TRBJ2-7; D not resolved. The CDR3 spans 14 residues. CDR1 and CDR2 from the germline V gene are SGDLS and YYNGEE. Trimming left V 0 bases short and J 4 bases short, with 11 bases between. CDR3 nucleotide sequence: TGTGCCAGCAGCGTAGGTCTACTGGGGTACGAGCAGTACTTC. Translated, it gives CASSVGLLGYEQYF.

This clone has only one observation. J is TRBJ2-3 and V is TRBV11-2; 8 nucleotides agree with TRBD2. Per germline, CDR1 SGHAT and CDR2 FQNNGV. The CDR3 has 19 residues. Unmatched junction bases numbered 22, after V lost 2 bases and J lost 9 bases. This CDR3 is CASSLSISVTSGGPGTQYF. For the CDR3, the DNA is TGTGCCAGCAGCTTATCCATTTCGGTCACTAGCGGAGGGCCGGGCACGCAGTATTTT. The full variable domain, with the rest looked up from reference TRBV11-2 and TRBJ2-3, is EAGVAQSPRYKIIEKRQSVAFWCNPISGHATLYWYQQILGQGPKLLIQFQNNGVVDDSQLPKDRFSAERLKGVDSTLKIQPAKLEDSAVYLCASSLSISVTSGGPGTQYFGPGTRLTVL.

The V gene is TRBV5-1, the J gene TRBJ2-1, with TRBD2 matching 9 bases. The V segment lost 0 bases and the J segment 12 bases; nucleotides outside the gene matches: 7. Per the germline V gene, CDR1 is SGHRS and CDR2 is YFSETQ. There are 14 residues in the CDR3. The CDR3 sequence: CASSLGVTSGGQFF. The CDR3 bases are TGCGCCAGCAGCTTGGGGGTGACTAGCGGAGGGCAGTTCTTC.